Below, 19 T cell receptor beta chains from the same sample are listed, as sequenced in a study of blood T cell repertoires in COVID-19. Clones were read by immunoSEQ multiplex PCR, and TCRdb kept only the in-frame ones, dropping some. The table includes around 200,000 clones, 70% to 90% detected once. The sequenced material came from PBMCs or T cells enriched from blood (not recorded which). The source of these receptors is a woman under 40 who had been exposed to COVID-19.

The chain has TRBV10-3 and TRBJ1-5; tentative D call: TRBD1 (5 bases). Germline CDR1 and CDR2: ENHRY and SYGVKD. There are 13 residues in the CDR3. Trimming removed 8 bases from V and 2 bases from J, with 10 bases in between. The CDR3 protein is CAIGGLGNQPQHF. CDR3 in DNA: TGTGCCATCGGGGGACTGGGCAATCAGCCCCAGCATTTT.

CDR3 loop: CASSFGQGFGEAFF. In DNA form, the CDR3 reads TGTGCCAGCAGTTTTGGTCAGGGCTTCGGCGAAGCTTTCTTT. The V and J genes are TRBV28 and TRBJ1-1, with D perhaps TRBD1 (5 bases). The ends were cut back, 3 bases at V and 8 bases at J, with 16 bases in the middle. Germline CDR1 and CDR2: MDHEN and SYDVKM. This CDR3 has 14 amino acids.

The chain combines TRBV28 with TRBJ1-1; 10 bases agree with TRBD1. CDR3 length: 13 residues. The ends lost 5 bases at V and 5 bases at J; junction bases unmatched: 2. CDR1 and CDR2 from the germline V gene are MDHEN and SYDVKM. The CDR3 nucleotides read TGTGCCAGCAGTCCGGGACAGGGGACTGAAGCTTTCTTT. Translation gives CASSPGQGTEAFF. Filled out from reference TRBV28 and TRBJ1-1, the complete variable domain reads DVKVTQSSRYLVKRTGEKVFLECVQDMDHENMFWYRQDPGLGLRLIYFSYDVKMKEKGDIPEGYSVSREKKERFSLILESASTNQTSMYLCASSPGQGTEAFFGQGTRLTVV.

The J gene is TRBJ1-6, the V gene TRBV10-2; TRBD1 matches at 10 bases. J gave up 9 bases and V 2 bases, and 1 base lay outside the gene matches. CDR1 WSHSY and CDR2 SAAADI come from the germline V gene. This CDR3 region has 14 residues. DNA of the CDR3: TGCGCCAGCAGTGAGCGACAGGGGGCTTCACCCCTCCACTTT. The encoded protein is CASSERQGASPLHF.

The V call is TRBV5-5, the J call TRBJ1-6, with 9 nucleotides matching TRBD1. The length of the CDR3 is 18 residues. The trim removed 0 bases at V and 0 bases at J, leaving 4 bases unmatched. Germline V CDR1 and CDR2: SGHKS, YYEKEE (reference sequence). The CDR3 is CASSLEGTGSSYNSPLHF. The CDR3 DNA follows: TGTGCCAGCAGCTTGGAGGGGACAGGGAGCTCCTATAATTCACCCCTCCACTTT.

The rearrangement links TRBV7-9 to TRBJ1-1, with D hard to call. Germline values: CDR1 SEHNR, CDR2 FQNEAQ (reference sequence). The CDR3 spans 14 residues. V was shortened by 4 bases and J by 0 bases, with 9 bases between the two germline ends. The CDR3 DNA reads as TGTGCCAGCAGCTGTCGGGTCATGAACACTGAAGCTTTCTTT. It yields the protein CASSCRVMNTEAFF. Using reference TRBV7-9 and TRBJ1-1 for the parts outside the CDR3, the full variable domain is DTGVSQNPRHKITKRGQNVTFRCDPISEHNRLYWYRQTLGQGPEFLTYFQNEAQLEKSRLLSDRFSAERPKGSFSTLEIQRTEQGDSAMYLCASSCRVMNTEAFFGQGTRLTVV.

This clone was seen more than once but under ten times. The chain is built from TRBV6-5 and TRBJ1-2, with D perhaps matching TRBD1 (6 bases). The germline V gene has CDR1 MNHEY and CDR2 SVGAGI. The ends were cut back, 7 bases at V and 3 bases at J, with 12 bases in the middle. The CDR3 spans 13 residues. The CDR3 is CASIPQGYYGYTF. The CDR3 nucleotides read TGTGCCAGCATCCCGCAGGGGTACTATGGCTACACCTTC.

V and J are TRBV19 and TRBJ2-2; 7 bases match TRBD1. J was trimmed by 0 bases and V by 4 bases; bases with no gene match: 5. CDR1 and CDR2 from the germline V gene are LNHDA and SQIVND (reference sequence). This CDR3 has 16 amino acids. CDR3 sequence: CASSTGTVSNTGELFF. The DNA of the CDR3 is TGTGCCAGTAGTACCGGGACAGTTTCGAACACCGGGGAGCTGTTTTTT.

The V call is TRBV2, the J call TRBJ1-2; D is unresolved. The length of the CDR3 is 15 residues. Germline lookup yields CDR1 SNHLY and CDR2 FYNNEI. Trimming shortened V by 3 bases and J by 0 bases, and 11 bases separated the two germline ends. CDR3 sequence (DNA): TGTGCCAGCAGTGAGGGTTATGGAGCTAACTATGGCTACACCTTC. It specifies CASSEGYGANYGYTF. The complete variable domain, with remaining parts taken from reference TRBV2 and TRBJ1-2, reads EPEVTQTPSHQVTQMGQEVILRCVPISNHLYFYWYRQILGQKVEFLVSFYNNEISEKSEIFDDQFSVERPDGSNFTLKIRSTKLEDSAMYFCASSEGYGANYGYTFGSGTRLTVV.

The chain joins TRBV27 to TRBJ1-1, with D perhaps TRBD1 (5 bases). Trimming stripped 6 bases from V and 4 bases from J, with 12 bases between. This CDR3 is built from 13 residues. Looked up from germline, CDR1 is MNHEY and CDR2 is SMNVEV (reference sequence). This CDR3 is CASRGALGTEAFF. The CDR3 DNA sequence: TGTGCCAGCAGAGGGGCCCTGGGCACTGAAGCTTTCTTT.

The chain carries TRBV3-1 (or the pseudogene TRBV3-2) and TRBJ2-7; tentatively, D is TRBD1 (5 bases). CDR3 size: 14 residues. V was clipped by 1 base and J by 3 bases, with 10 bases between them. In germline, CDR1 is LGHDT, CDR2 YNNKEL (reference sequence). The CDR3 nucleotides are TGTGCCAGCAGCCAAGGTGCAGGGAACTACGAGCAGTACTTC. The encoded protein is CASSQGAGNYEQYF.

J is TRBJ2-1 and V is TRBV5-1; 9 nucleotides agree with TRBD2. Germline values: CDR1 SGHRS, CDR2 YFSETQ. The V and J ends lost 2 bases and 6 bases, in that order; junction bases with no gene match: 6. This CDR3 contains 15 residues. Here the CDR3 reads CASSLLRGGGNEQFF. CDR3 in DNA: TGCGCCAGCAGCTTACTCCGCGGGGGGGGCAATGAGCAGTTCTTC. Filled out from reference TRBV5-1 and TRBJ2-1, the complete variable domain reads KAGVTQTPRYLIKTRGQQVTLSCSPISGHRSVSWYQQTPGQGLQFLFEYFSETQRNKGNFPGRFSGRQFSNSRSEMNVSTLELGDSALYLCASSLLRGGGNEQFFGPGTRLTVL.

The rearrangement uses TRBV7-7 and TRBJ1-4; no reliable D call. Germline V gene data show CDR1 as SSHAT and CDR2 as FNYEAQ (reference sequence). The germline V and J ends were trimmed by 0 bases and 7 bases, with 6 bases remaining between them. The CDR3 loop spans 13 amino acids. In nucleotides, the CDR3 is TGTGCCAGCAGCTTAGCGCCCGGTGAAAAACTGTTTTTT. Encoded protein: CASSLAPGEKLFF.

This rearrangement joins TRBV29-1 to TRBJ1-2; D possibly corresponds to TRBD1 (5 bases). CDR1 and CDR2 (germline): SQVTM, ANQGSEA. The V gene lost 4 bases and the J gene lost 4 bases, with 10 bases spanning the gap. The CDR3 is made up of 12 amino acids. DNA of the CDR3: TGCAGCGTTGTCGTGGGGGGCTATGGCTACACCTTC. Its protein product is CSVVVGGYGYTF.

The genes are TRBV9 and TRBJ2-3; TRBD2 is a possible D gene (6 bases). Germline V gene sequence: CDR1 SGDLS, CDR2 YYNGEE. The ends were cut back, 1 base at V and 2 bases at J, with 23 bases in the middle. The CDR3 is 19 residues long. The CDR3 reads CASSVPTGTPEDYTDTQYF. Here the CDR3 DNA reads TGTGCCAGCAGCGTACCTACCGGGACTCCGGAAGACTACACAGATACGCAGTATTTT.

Ten or more counts support this clone. V gene TRBV2 combines with J gene TRBJ2-3; 7 nucleotides agree with TRBD2. Germline lookup yields CDR1 SNHLY and CDR2 FYNNEI. The V gene end was trimmed by 7 bases and the J gene end by 2 bases; junction bases not matched to a gene: 9. The CDR3 is 15 residues long. The CDR3 DNA sequence: TGTGCCAGCACAGGACGGACTAGAGCCACAGATACGCAGTATTTT. Its translation: CASTGRTRATDTQYF.

The DNA of the CDR3 is TGCGCCAGCAGCTTGTTCCCAGAGGATAACGAAAAACTGTTTTTT. Protein sequence: CASSLFPEDNEKLFF. This chain links TRBV5-1 with TRBJ1-4; D not certain. CDR1 is SGHRS and CDR2 is YFSETQ in the germline V gene. V was shortened by 1 base and J by 8 bases, with 15 bases between the two germline ends. The CDR3 consists of 15 residues.

V is TRBV19 and J is TRBJ1-2, with 9 nucleotides matching TRBD1. There are 13 residues in the CDR3. CDR1 is LNHDA, CDR2 SQIVND, per germline (reference sequence). The V and J ends lost 6 bases and 8 bases, in that order; junction bases with no gene match: 7. The CDR3 DNA sequence: TGTGCCAGTAGGGGACAGGGTTCCCAAGGCTACACCTTC. This sequence encodes CASRGQGSQGYTF.

The J gene is TRBJ2-1, the V gene TRBV30; D may be TRBD1 (6 bases). Deletions cut 1 base from V and 2 bases from J, with 18 bases between. The CDR3 spans 17 residues. Germline lookup yields CDR1 GTSNPN and CDR2 SVGIG (reference sequence). CDR3 nucleotides: TGTGCCTGGAGTGACGAGGTAATGTCAGGGGCCTACAATGAGCAGTTCTTC. This codes for CAWSDEVMSGAYNEQFF. Complete variable domain (other parts from reference TRBV30 and TRBJ2-1): SQTIHQWPATLVQPVGSPLSLECTVEGTSNPNLYWYRQAAGRGLQLLFYSVGIGQISSEVPQNLSASRPQDRQFILSSKKLLLSDSGFYLCAWSDEVMSGAYNEQFFGPGTRLTVL.